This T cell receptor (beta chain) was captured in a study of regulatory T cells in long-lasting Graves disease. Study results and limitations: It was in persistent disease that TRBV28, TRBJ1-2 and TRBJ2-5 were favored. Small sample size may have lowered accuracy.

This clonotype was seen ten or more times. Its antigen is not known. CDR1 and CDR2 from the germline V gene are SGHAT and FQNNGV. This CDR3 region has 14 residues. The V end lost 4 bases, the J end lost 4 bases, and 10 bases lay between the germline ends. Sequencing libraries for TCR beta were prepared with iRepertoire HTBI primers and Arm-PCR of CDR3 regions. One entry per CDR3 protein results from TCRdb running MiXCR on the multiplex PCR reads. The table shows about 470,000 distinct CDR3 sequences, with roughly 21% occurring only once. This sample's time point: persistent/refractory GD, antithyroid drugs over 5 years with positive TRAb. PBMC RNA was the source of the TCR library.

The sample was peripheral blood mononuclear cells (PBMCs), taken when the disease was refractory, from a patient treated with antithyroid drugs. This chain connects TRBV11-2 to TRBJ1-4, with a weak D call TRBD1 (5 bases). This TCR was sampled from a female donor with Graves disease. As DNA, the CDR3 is TGTGCCAGCAGCTACGGGGGGATTAATGAAAAACTGTTTTTT. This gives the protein CASSYGGINEKLFF.